This is a list of T cell receptor beta chains from one sample in a study of blood T cell repertoires in COVID-19. Libraries were prepared by immunoSEQ multiplex PCR; TCRdb keeps only in-frame clonotypes and omits some of them. The sample lists around 94,000 clones, more than 80% seen once, with just under 4.5% in the top ten. Sequenced input: peripheral blood. The receptors stem from a human donor in a cohort sampled during active COVID-19. The CDR3 runs from the conserved cysteine through the conserved F or W. A D gene is named only where the DNA matches it firmly. Clone size appears in some rows only: once, few, many, or a class for an expanded clone.

>15|NA|TRBV4-2|NA|TRBJ1-4
CASSTRQAANEKLFF
TGTGCCAGCAGCACAAGACAAGCGGCTAATGAAAAACTGTTTTTT
>15|once|TRBV11-3|NA|TRBJ2-7
CASSLTTGQAAEQYF
TGTGCCAGCAGCCTTACCACGGGACAAGCCGCCGAGCAGTACTTC
>17|NA|TRBV5-4|TRBD2|TRBJ2-1
CASSLVVLAGAGNEQFF
TGTGCCAGCAGCTTGGTGGTACTAGCGGGGGCCGGGAATGAGCAGTTCTTC
>15|NA|TRBV4-3|NA|TRBJ2-2
CASSRSDRRTGELFF
TGCGCCAGCAGCCGATCGGACAGAAGGACCGGGGAGCTGTTTTTT
>20|NA|TRBV4-1|TRBD2|TRBJ2-5
CASSHAPAGLAGGPQETQYF
TGCGCCAGCAGCCACGCCCCCGCGGGGCTAGCGGGGGGACCCCAAGAGACCCAGTACTTC
>16|NA|TRBV5-3|NA|TRBJ1-3
CARSPRGIFSGNTIYF
TGTGCCAGAAGCCCCCGCGGGATTTTCTCTGGAAACACCATATATTTT
>17|once|TRBV25-1|TRBD1|TRBJ2-5
CASSDLPGQGLGETQYF
TGTGCCAGCAGTGACCTCCCGGGACAGGGGCTGGGGGAGACCCAGTACTTC
>18|NA|TRBV6-2/TRBV6-3|NA|TRBJ1-4
CASSQGYYVTATNEKLFF
TGTGCCAGCAGTCAAGGGTACTACGTGACAGCAACTAATGAAAAACTGTTTTTT
>16|NA|TRBV24-1|NA|TRBJ2-5
CATSDSLSPGGETQYF
TGTGCCACCAGTGATTCCTTGTCCCCCGGCGGTGAGACCCAGTACTTC
>17|few|TRBV11-2|NA|TRBJ1-6
CASRFGQPNSYNSPLHF
TGTGCCAGCAGATTTGGACAGCCGAACTCCTATAATTCACCCCTCCACTTT
>14|NA|TRBV19|TRBD1|TRBJ1-5
CASKLGQVNQPQHF
TGTGCCAGTAAACTCGGACAGGTTAATCAGCCCCAGCATTTT
>15|NA|TRBV5-4|NA|TRBJ1-1
CASSLARGRNTEAFF
TGTGCCAGCAGCTTGGCCCGGGGTCGGAACACTGAAGCTTTCTTT
>16|NA|TRBV7-6|NA|TRBJ1-1
CASSFTRESMNTEAFF
TGTGCCAGCAGCTTCACTCGGGAAAGCATGAACACTGAAGCTTTCTTT
>13|NA|TRBV19|TRBD1|TRBJ2-7
CASSIDRASEQYF
TGTGCCAGTAGTATCGACAGGGCTTCCGAGCAGTACTTC
>13|NA|TRBV28|NA|TRBJ2-4
CASSLKTPREQYF
TGTGCCAGCAGTTTAAAGACTCCCCGTGAACAGTACTTC
>16|NA|TRBV2|TRBD2|TRBJ2-5
CASSEALAGAQETQYF
TGTGCCAGCAGTGAAGCGCTGGCGGGAGCTCAAGAGACCCAGTACTTC
>14|NA|TRBV7-3|TRBD1|TRBJ2-2
CASSRDRANGELFF
TGTGCCAGCAGTCGGGACAGGGCAAACGGGGAGCTGTTTTTT
>13|NA|TRBV5-1|NA|TRBJ2-7
CASSDGQPYEQYF
TGCGCCAGCAGCGACGGACAGCCCTACGAGCAGTACTTC
>15|NA|TRBV6-5|TRBD1|TRBJ1-6
CASSYSDRGDSPLHF
TGTGCCAGCAGTTACTCGGACAGGGGAGATTCACCCCTCCACTTT
>15|NA|TRBV9|TRBD1|TRBJ1-4
CASSVEGALGEKLFF
TGTGCCAGCAGCGTTGAGGGGGCGCTGGGAGAAAAACTGTTTTTT
>13|NA|TRBV5-1|NA|TRBJ2-5
CASSLVGEETQYF
TGCGCCAGCAGCTTGGTCGGGGAAGAGACCCAGTACTTC
>16|NA|TRBV7-9|TRBD2|TRBJ2-3
CASSPPGLASTDTQYF
TGTGCCAGCAGCCCCCCGGGACTAGCTAGCACAGATACGCAGTATTTT
>13|few|TRBV13|NA|TRBJ2-7
CASSFRGIYEQYF
TGTGCCAGCAGCTTCCGGGGAATCTACGAGCAGTACTTC
>20|NA|TRBV18|TRBD1|TRBJ1-6
CASSPGQGGGISSYNSPLHF
TGTGCCAGCTCACCCGGACAAGGGGGCGGGATTAGCTCCTATAATTCACCCCTCCACTTT
>12|NA|TRBV18|NA|TRBJ2-5
CASSPAGETQYF
TGTGCCAGCTCACCGGCAGGGGAGACCCAGTACTTC
>17|NA|TRBV7-9|TRBD2|TRBJ2-3
CASSLQVVSGGFDTQYF
TGTGCCAGCAGCTTGCAAGTGGTTAGCGGGGGGTTCGATACGCAGTATTTT
>16|NA|TRBV30|TRBD2|TRBJ2-3
CAWSRGSGLSTDTQYF
TGTGCCTGGAGCCGGGGTAGCGGGTTAAGCACAGATACGCAGTATTTT
>15|NA|TRBV5-5|TRBD1|TRBJ2-7
CASSRTGTGVNEQYF
TGTGCCAGCAGCCGAACGGGGACAGGGGTCAACGAGCAGTACTTC
>15|once|TRBV9|TRBD2|TRBJ2-3
CASSVELAFTDTQYF
TGTGCCAGCAGCGTAGAACTAGCGTTCACAGATACGCAGTATTTT
>13|NA|TRBV2|NA|TRBJ2-1
CASTIEGYNEQFF
TGTGCCAGCACAATAGAGGGTTACAATGAGCAGTTCTTC
>15|few|TRBV6-2/TRBV6-3|NA|TRBJ1-5
CASSYILRSNQPQHF
TGTGCCAGCAGTTACATCTTGAGGAGCAATCAGCCCCAGCATTTT
>15|NA|TRBV5-1|NA|TRBJ1-2
CASSGPDSANYGYTF
TGCGCCAGCAGCGGCCCGGACAGTGCTAACTATGGCTACACCTTC
>14|NA|TRBV2|TRBD1|TRBJ1-1
CASSEEGAGTEAFF
TGTGCCAGCAGTGAAGAGGGGGCTGGCACTGAAGCTTTCTTT
>13|once|TRBV9|NA|TRBJ1-2
CASSKSGGNGYTF
TGTGCCAGCAGCAAGTCGGGAGGCAATGGCTACACCTTC
>14|once|TRBV5-5|TRBD1|TRBJ2-7
CASSNLAGGNEQYF
TGTGCCAGCAGCAACCTCGCAGGGGGAAACGAGCAGTACTTC
>14|few|TRBV7-9|TRBD1|TRBJ1-2
CASSTIGQVYGYTF
TGTGCCAGCAGCACAATAGGACAGGTCTATGGCTACACCTTC
>14|NA|TRBV2|NA|TRBJ2-3
CASWASGSEDTQYF
TGTGCCAGCTGGGCAAGCGGTTCGGAAGATACGCAGTATTTT
>17|NA|TRBV7-2|NA|TRBJ2-2
CASSSSFRGGSAGELFF
TGTGCCAGCAGCTCAAGCTTTCGGGGAGGAAGCGCCGGGGAGCTGTTTTTT
>14|NA|TRBV7-2|NA|TRBJ1-1
CASSLQNGGNEAFF
TGTGCCAGCAGCTTACAAAACGGGGGAAACGAAGCTTTCTTT
>14|NA|TRBV15|NA|TRBJ1-6
CATSKDRSNSPLHF
TGTGCCACCAGCAAGGACAGATCTAATTCACCCCTCCACTTT
>16|NA|TRBV4-3|NA|TRBJ1-2
CASSQDLGGRNYGYTF
TGCGCCAGCAGCCAAGATTTGGGCGGGCGGAACTATGGCTACACCTTC
>15|NA|TRBV6-5|NA|TRBJ2-2
CASRAGFANTGELFF
TGTGCCAGCAGGGCGGGGTTCGCGAACACCGGGGAGCTGTTTTTT
>13|NA|TRBV6-5|NA|TRBJ2-7
CASTPPGVYEQYF
TGTGCCAGCACCCCGCCGGGGGTCTACGAGCAGTACTTC
>15|NA|TRBV28|NA|TRBJ2-7
CASSSGTLSSYEQYF
TGTGCCAGCAGTTCCGGGACACTGAGCTCCTACGAGCAGTACTTC
>18|once|TRBV28|TRBD1|TRBJ1-5
CASSRGTGALHSNQPQHF
TGTGCCAGCAGCCGAGGGACAGGGGCACTACATAGCAATCAGCCCCAGCATTTT
>14|NA|TRBV6-5|NA|TRBJ2-2
CASSRDIYTGELFF
TGTGCCAGCAGTAGGGACATATACACCGGGGAGCTGTTTTTT